The clone carrying this TCR beta chain was found a few times. The antigen remains unidentified. The data were obtained in a study of T-cell reconstitution after alpha-beta-depleted transplantation in children. Study findings and constraints: Several patients had high TCRbeta diversity at day 60; it came from surviving recipient T cells and thymic progenitors. One year post-transplant, T-cell counts and diversity were largely derived from T cells produced anew.

The CDR3 is made up of 14 amino acids. The ends were cut back, 3 bases at V and 0 bases at J, with 9 bases in the middle. The TCRbeta library was prepared with unique molecular identifiers. TCRdb redid the calling of the PCR reads with MiXCR, one entry per CDR3 protein. The sample includes about 200,000 distinct CDR3 sequences, around 9.2% of them seen just once. The TCR comes from a male patient between 2 and 9 years old who had a stem cell transplant for acute myeloid leukemia, so the T cells may come from the graft donor. The source was PBMCs, mostly from graft donor cells, collected 360 days after TCRalphabeta/CD19-depleted stem cell transplant. This sequence joins TRBV12-3 or TRBV12-4 and TRBJ2-7, with D perhaps TRBD2 (6 bases). CDR3 DNA sequence: TGTGCCAGCAGTTTCGGGCGGGGCTCCTACGAGCAGTACTTC. Encoded protein: CASSFGRGSYEQYF.